The 29 T cell receptor beta chains below all came from one sample that was sequenced in a study of blood T cell repertoires in COVID-19. The table came from immunoSEQ multiplex PCR; TCRdb's copy has only in-frame clones and leaves some out. This table has roughly 100,000 clones, over 70% appearing once. Sequencing was done on a sample of peripheral blood. These receptor sequences come from a woman of 80 years or more with acute or convalescent COVID-19.

The V call is TRBV7-3, the J call TRBJ2-7, with 8 bases lining up with TRBD2. The CDR3 loop spans 13 amino acids. V dropped 4 bases and J dropped 4; count of bases not matched to a gene: 3. Germline V gene sequence: CDR1 SGHTA, CDR2 FQGTGA. For the CDR3, the DNA is TGTGCCAGCAGCTCGGGAGGGGAATACGAGCAGTACTTC. It specifies CASSSGGEYEQYF. The whole variable domain, filled in from reference TRBV7-3 and TRBJ2-7, reads GAGVSQTPSNKVTEKGKYVELRCDPISGHTALYWYRQSLGQGPEFLIYFQGTGAADDSGLPNDRFFAVRPEGSVSTLKIQRTERGDSAVYLCASSSGGEYEQYFGPGTRLTVT.

This rearrangement joins TRBV7-2 to TRBJ1-6; 7 bases map to TRBD1. The V gene's germline CDR1 is SGHTA and CDR2 FQGNSA. With V trimmed by 4 bases and J by 6 bases, 9 bases remained unmatched. This CDR3 comprises 16 residues. The CDR3 region is CASSWRTGTSNSPLHF. CDR3 nucleotides: TGTGCCAGCAGCTGGAGGACAGGCACAAGTAATTCACCCCTCCACTTT.

This clone was seen many times. The V call is TRBV6-5, the J call TRBJ1-4; 7 bases line up with TRBD1. The CDR3 spans 14 residues. The V gene end was trimmed by 6 bases and the J gene end by 8 bases; junction bases not matched to a gene: 9. The V gene's germline CDR1 is MNHEY and CDR2 SVGAGI. In nucleotides, the CDR3 is TGTGCCAGCAGCCTAACAGGGGATGGCGAAAAACTGTTTTTT. Its protein product is CASSLTGDGEKLFF.

This chain uses TRBV28 with TRBJ1-5, with a possible D match to TRBD1 (5 bases). The CDR3 has 16 amino acids. Trimming took off 3 bases at V and 4 bases at J, with 16 bases between the two ends. CDR1 MDHEN and CDR2 SYDVKM come from the germline V gene. The CDR3: CASSFVSGPTNQPQHF. The CDR3 DNA is TGTGCCAGCAGTTTCGTTTCAGGGCCTACTAATCAGCCCCAGCATTTT.

This chain connects TRBV5-1 to TRBJ2-3, with D possibly matching TRBD1 (6 bases). Trimming pared 4 bases from V and 0 bases from J, leaving 12 bases between. The CDR3 sequence is 15 residues long. CDR1 and CDR2 (germline): SGHRS, YFSETQ. The CDR3, as DNA: TGCGCCAGCAGCCTAAGACAGGAGAGCACAGATACGCAGTATTTT. Encoded protein: CASSLRQESTDTQYF.

The chain combines TRBV7-6 with TRBJ2-2, with TRBD2 as a possible D gene (5 bases). The CDR3 consists of 14 residues. The V end lost 5 bases, the J end lost 0 bases, and 7 bases lay between the germline ends. The germline V gene has CDR1 SGHVS and CDR2 FNYEAQ. DNA of the CDR3: TGTGCCAGCAGCCGCGGGCCGAACACCGGGGAGCTGTTTTTT. This codes for CASSRGPNTGELFF.

V gene TRBV15 combines with J gene TRBJ1-1; D gene ambiguous. The length of the CDR3 is 14 residues. V shed 0 bases and J shed 7 bases, with 12 bases lying between them. Germline CDR1 and CDR2: LNHNV and YYDKDF (reference sequence). The DNA for the CDR3 is TGTGCCACCAGCAGAGATCTCGGTGAAATTGAAGCTTTCTTT. Translating it yields CATSRDLGEIEAFF.

The rearrangement links TRBV4-3 to TRBJ1-1; D remains unclear. The CDR3 sequence is 17 residues long. From germline, CDR1 is LGHNA and CDR2 YSLEER. Trimming removed 1 base from V and 1 base from J, with 16 bases in between. The CDR3 region has the DNA TGCGCCAGCAGCCAAGGGCATTCTACAACAGCGAACACTGAAGCTTTCTTT. This sequence encodes CASSQGHSTTANTEAFF.

The chain carries TRBV7-6 and TRBJ1-5; D gene ambiguous. The CDR3 has 15 residues. Trimming removed 1 base at V and 3 bases at J, with 10 bases between. Germline-derived CDR1 and CDR2 are SGHVS and FNYEAQ. CDR3 in DNA: TGTGCCAGCAGCTTAGAAAGTCACTACAATCAGCCCCAGCATTTT. It is translated as CASSLESHYNQPQHF.

The chain recombines TRBV5-1 with TRBJ1-3; 10 bases agree with TRBD1. From germline, CDR1 is SGHRS and CDR2 YFSETQ. This CDR3 contains 16 residues. Losses at the gene ends were 4 bases for V and 1 base for J; bases not matched to a gene: 5. As DNA, the CDR3 is TGCGCCAGCAGCGGCGGGACAGGGGATTCTGGAAACACCATATATTTT. Its protein product is CASSGGTGDSGNTIYF.

The V and J genes are TRBV5-1 and TRBJ2-7; D is uncertain. Germline V gene sequence: CDR1 SGHRS, CDR2 YFSETQ. The germline V and J ends were trimmed by 6 bases and 1 base, with 11 bases remaining between them. The CDR3 is made up of 13 amino acids. CDR3 loop: CASTPSGSYEQYF. DNA for the CDR3: TGCGCCAGCACCCCCTCCGGGTCCTACGAGCAGTACTTC.

The J gene is TRBJ2-1, the V gene TRBV5-4; weak D call: TRBD2 (5 bases). Germline CDR1 and CDR2: SGHNT and YYREEE (reference sequence). With 2 bases removed from V and 1 base from J, the gap between germline ends came to 10 bases. The CDR3 length is 15 residues. This chain's CDR3 is CASSLSGRSYNEQFF. In DNA, the CDR3 is TGTGCCAGCAGCTTAAGCGGACGTTCCTACAATGAGCAGTTCTTC.

This clone showed up many times. This chain joins TRBV3-1 (or the pseudogene TRBV3-2) and TRBJ2-3; D may be TRBD2 (7 bases). V lost 0 bases, J lost 2 bases, and 30 bases lay in between. Germline V lookup: CDR1 LGHDT, CDR2 YNNKEL (reference sequence). The CDR3 has 22 amino acids. CDR3 loop: CASSQDQWSQSRGGYITDTQYF. The CDR3 bases are TGTGCCAGCAGCCAAGATCAATGGAGTCAGAGTAGGGGGGGCTATATCACAGATACGCAGTATTTT.

The J gene is TRBJ2-1, the V gene TRBV28; the D gene is possibly TRBD2 (6 bases). V was pared by 5 bases and J by 6 bases, with 23 bases between. Germline values: CDR1 MDHEN, CDR2 SYDVKM. The CDR3 loop spans 17 amino acids. CDR3 amino acids: CASSPLGAGPPVNEQFF. The CDR3 DNA reads as TGTGCCAGCAGTCCCCTTGGGGCGGGACCTCCGGTCAATGAGCAGTTCTTC.

This clone was counted only a few times. The V call is TRBV5-1, the J call TRBJ2-5; 7 nucleotides align to TRBD1. The V gene's germline CDR1 is SGHRS and CDR2 YFSETQ. The CDR3 runs to 15 residues. V gave up 3 bases and J gave up 5 bases; unmatched junction bases: 10. The CDR3 sequence: CASSSSGDRVETQYF. Written as DNA, the CDR3 is TGCGCCAGCAGCTCCTCTGGAGACAGGGTGGAGACCCAGTACTTC.

The chain carries TRBV5-6 and TRBJ2-2, with TRBD1 as a possible D gene (5 bases). Trimming took 1 base from V and 10 from J, leaving 11 bases between them. Germline assignment: CDR1 SGHDT and CDR2 YYEEEE. This CDR3 has 13 residues. For the CDR3, the DNA is TGTGCCAGCAGCTTGCGTACCGGACAGGAGCTGTTTTTT. Its translation: CASSLRTGQELFF. The whole variable domain, remainder taken from reference TRBV5-6 and TRBJ2-2, is DAGVTQSPTHLIKTRGQQVTLRCSPKSGHDTVSWYQQALGQGPQFIFQYYEEEERQRGNFPDRFSGHQFPNYSSELNVNALLLGDSALYLCASSLRTGQELFFGEGSRLTVL.

J is TRBJ2-7 and V is TRBV27, with 8 bases identical to TRBD2. This CDR3 contains 14 residues. The germline V gene has CDR1 MNHEY and CDR2 SMNVEV (reference sequence). The trim removed 5 bases at V and 3 bases at J, leaving 6 bases unmatched. The CDR3 nucleotides are TGTGCCAGCAGTCCGGGAGGGGACTACTACGAGCAGTACTTC. This encodes CASSPGGDYYEQYF.

The chain has TRBV30 and TRBJ1-4; TRBD1 matches at 11 bases. This CDR3 has 16 residues. Germline-derived CDR1 and CDR2 are GTSNPN and SVGIG (reference sequence). The trim removed 5 bases at V and 8 bases at J, leaving 13 bases unmatched. For the CDR3, the DNA is TGTGCCTGGGACGACATTCCCGGGACAGGGGGAGAAAAACTGTTTTTT. It yields the protein CAWDDIPGTGGEKLFF.

This chain connects TRBV18 to TRBJ2-5; 7 bases align to TRBD2. There are 15 residues in the CDR3. The germline gives CDR1 KGHSH, CDR2 LQKENI. The junction had 10 bases not matched to a gene; V was cut back by 5 bases and J by 4 bases. CDR3 residues: CASSGRDGSRETQYF. The CDR3 DNA sequence: TGTGCCAGCTCAGGGAGGGACGGGTCGAGAGAGACCCAGTACTTC.

V gene TRBV25-1 combines with J gene TRBJ2-1, with a weak D call TRBD2 (6 bases). The ends were cut back, 4 bases at V and 7 bases at J, with 8 bases in the middle. Germline-derived CDR1 and CDR2 are MGHDK and SYGVNS. The CDR3 covers 12 residues. The CDR3: CASSAGVNEQFF. For the CDR3, the DNA is TGTGCCAGCAGTGCGGGAGTTAATGAGCAGTTCTTC.

This chain uses TRBV7-9 with TRBJ2-7; 9 nucleotides match TRBD1. Germline CDR1 is SEHNR and CDR2 is FQNEAQ (reference sequence). CDR3 size: 14 residues. J was trimmed by 3 bases and V by 10 bases; bases with no gene match: 10. CDR3 DNA sequence: TGTGCCAACGCCTCGGACAGGGGAATCTACGAGCAGTACTTC. Translated, it gives CANASDRGIYEQYF.

The table lists this clone with a count of one. The J gene is TRBJ1-2, the V gene TRBV7-2, with a tentative D call TRBD1 (6 bases). The V end was cut by 4 bases, the J end by 8 bases, with 20 bases between. CDR3 length equals 15 residues. The germline CDR1 and CDR2 sequences are SGHTA and FQGNSA. The CDR3 DNA is TGTGCCAGCAGCTACTCCACCGGGCAGGGGTACGGCTACACCTTC. Translated: CASSYSTGQGYGYTF. Complete variable domain (other parts from reference TRBV7-2 and TRBJ1-2): GAGVSQSPSNKVTEKGKDVELRCDPISGHTALYWYRQSLGQGLEFLIYFQGNSAPDKSGLPSDRFSAERTGGSVSTLTIQRTQQEDSAVYLCASSYSTGQGYGYTFGSGTRLTVV.

Concerning this clone: The junction shows a germline mismatch at one end, possibly a read error. V is TRBV7-3 and J is TRBJ1-6; weak D call: TRBD1 (5 bases). The CDR3 extends over 15 amino acids. In germline, CDR1 is SGHTA, CDR2 FQGTGA. The CDR3 sequence: CASSLTNRYTSPLHF. In DNA form, the CDR3 reads TGTGCCAGCAGCTTAACGAACAGGTATACTTCACCCCTCCACTTT.

The V and J genes are TRBV15 and TRBJ2-1, with 10 bases identical to TRBD2. The CDR3 has 16 residues. CDR1 and CDR2 from the germline V gene are LNHNV and YYDKDF (reference sequence). V gave up 3 bases and J gave up 4 bases; unmatched junction bases: 6. The CDR3 DNA sequence: TGTGCCACCAGCAGCCTAGCGGGAGCTACATACAATGAGCAGTTCTTC. Its protein product is CATSSLAGATYNEQFF.

The chain combines TRBV9 with TRBJ2-1; 9 nucleotides agree with TRBD1. The CDR3 length is 15 residues. Trimming cost V 0 bases and J 7 bases; bases outside gene matches: 5. CDR1 is SGDLS, CDR2 YYNGEE, per germline. DNA for the CDR3: TGTGCCAGCAGCGTAGACGCACAGGGGGCGAATGAGCAGTTCTTC. This gives the protein CASSVDAQGANEQFF.

This clone turned up a few times. This sequence joins TRBV19 and TRBJ1-2; TRBD1 agrees at 8 bases. Germline CDR1 is LNHDA and CDR2 is SQIVND (reference sequence). V dropped 5 bases and J dropped 2; count of bases not matched to a gene: 4. The CDR3 runs 14 residues. The CDR3 loop is CASSFGQGNYGYTF. CDR3 nucleotide sequence: TGTGCCAGTAGTTTCGGACAGGGCAACTATGGCTACACCTTC.

The chain is built from TRBV11-2 and TRBJ2-2; 9 bases are a match to TRBD1. The germline gives CDR1 SGHAT, CDR2 FQNNGV. The V segment lost 6 bases and the J segment 6 bases; nucleotides outside the gene matches: 17. This CDR3 spans 18 amino acids. The CDR3 reads CASRKDRGGQGGSGELFF. The CDR3 DNA is TGTGCCAGCAGGAAAGATCGCGGGGGACAGGGAGGGTCCGGGGAGCTGTTTTTT.

There are a few counts of this clone. The chain has TRBV25-1 and TRBJ1-2; D perhaps matches TRBD1 (6 bases). From germline, CDR1 is MGHDK and CDR2 SYGVNS. This CDR3 has 12 amino acids. The V gene lost 2 bases and the J gene lost 7 bases, with 8 bases spanning the gap. CDR3 protein: CASSEAGVGYTF. The CDR3 DNA follows: TGTGCCAGCAGTGAAGCAGGGGTTGGCTACACCTTC.

CDR3 bases: TGTGCCAGCAGCCAAGAGGCAGGGGCGGATGAAAAACTGTTTTTT. Its translation is CASSQEAGADEKLFF. The rearrangement links TRBV4-2 to TRBJ1-4; a weak D match, TRBD1 (6 bases). CDR1 LGHNA and CDR2 YNFKEQ come from the germline V gene. The CDR3 spans 15 residues. The V gene lost 0 bases and the J gene lost 6 bases, with 11 bases spanning the gap.